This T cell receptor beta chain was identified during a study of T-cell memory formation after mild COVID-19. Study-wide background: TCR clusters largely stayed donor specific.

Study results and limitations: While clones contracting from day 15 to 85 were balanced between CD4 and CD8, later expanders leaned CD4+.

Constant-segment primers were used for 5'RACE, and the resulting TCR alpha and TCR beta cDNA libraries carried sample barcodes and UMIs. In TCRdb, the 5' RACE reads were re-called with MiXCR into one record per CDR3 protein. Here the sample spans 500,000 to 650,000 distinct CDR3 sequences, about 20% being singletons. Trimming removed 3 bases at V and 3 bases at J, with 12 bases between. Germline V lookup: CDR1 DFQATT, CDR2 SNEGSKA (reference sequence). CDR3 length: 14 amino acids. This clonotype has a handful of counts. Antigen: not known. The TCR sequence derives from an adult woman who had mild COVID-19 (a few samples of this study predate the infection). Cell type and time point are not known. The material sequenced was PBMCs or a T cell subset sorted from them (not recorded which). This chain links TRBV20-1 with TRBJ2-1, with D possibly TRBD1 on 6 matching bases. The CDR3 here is CSARDSMGYNEQFF. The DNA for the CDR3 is TGCAGTGCTAGGGACAGTATGGGCTACAATGAGCAGTTCTTC.